These T cell receptor beta chains were read from a single sample in a study of identical twins' blood T cells. One entry per CDR3 protein results from TCRdb running MiXCR on the 5' RACE reads. The sample includes roughly 340,000 distinct CDR3 sequences, roughly 27% of them seen just once. The sequencing sample was made of PBMCs. The receptors shown here come from a woman aged 18-49 years in good health. CDR3s leave out the opening cysteine and the closing phenylalanine or tryptophan.

V gene: TRBV9; J gene: TRBJ1-2; CDR3 protein: ASSGLRRGSYGYT
V gene: TRBV19; J gene: TRBJ2-3; CDR3 protein: ASTTGGTDTQY
V gene: TRBV20-1; J gene: TRBJ1-5; CDR3 protein: SARDSRYSQPQH
V gene: TRBV12-3/TRBV12-4; J gene: TRBJ1-2; CDR3 protein: ASSHLREYYGYT
V gene: TRBV19; J gene: TRBJ1-4; CDR3 protein: ASQSRDEKLF
V gene: TRBV20-1; J gene: TRBJ1-4; CDR3 protein: SARPDGVSEKLF
V gene: TRBV18; J gene: TRBJ1-1; CDR3 protein: ASSPHQGSADTEAF
V gene: TRBV27; J gene: TRBJ2-1; CDR3 protein: ASSQTSGPYNEQF
V gene: TRBV11-2; J gene: TRBJ1-2; CDR3 protein: ASSTMTGDYDYT
V gene: TRBV20-1; J gene: TRBJ2-1; CDR3 protein: SPRSGSIGEQF
V gene: TRBV12-3/TRBV12-4; J gene: TRBJ1-1; CDR3 protein: ASSPIGREAF
V gene: TRBV20-1; J gene: TRBJ1-2; CDR3 protein: SARDTSRGTMNYGYT
V gene: TRBV21-1; J gene: TRBJ1-1; CDR3 protein: SSSKGAGNTEAF
V gene: TRBV5-1; J gene: TRBJ1-2; CDR3 protein: ASTLPGYT
V gene: TRBV6-6; J gene: TRBJ1-2; CDR3 protein: ASIPRTGADFYGYT
V gene: TRBV29-1; J gene: TRBJ2-7; CDR3 protein: SVGRQGYEQY
V gene: TRBV6-9; J gene: TRBJ1-5; CDR3 protein: AIGTARPSNQPQH
V gene: TRBV14; J gene: TRBJ2-1; CDR3 protein: ASSQDLFAEQF
V gene: TRBV3-1; J gene: TRBJ1-1; CDR3 protein: ASSLRLEGTEAF
V gene: TRBV5-5; J gene: TRBJ2-1; CDR3 protein: ASSSVAAGGYNEQF
V gene: TRBV20-1; J gene: TRBJ2-1; CDR3 protein: SALRVVAGIPPSEQF
V gene: TRBV2; J gene: TRBJ1-3; CDR3 protein: ASSVTAIRNTIY
V gene: TRBV5-1; J gene: TRBJ1-1; CDR3 protein: ASSLAMVNTEAF
V gene: TRBV15; J gene: TRBJ2-3; CDR3 protein: ATSKNRGRGTDTQY
V gene: TRBV20-1; J gene: TRBJ2-3; CDR3 protein: SARLAGRADTQY
V gene: TRBV6-5; J gene: TRBJ2-1; CDR3 protein: ASSFLMGNEQF
V gene: TRBV20-1; J gene: TRBJ2-1; CDR3 protein: SARPPGLASYNEQF
V gene: TRBV12-3/TRBV12-4; J gene: TRBJ2-7; CDR3 protein: ATNPSTDPFPPYEQY
V gene: TRBV12-3/TRBV12-4; J gene: TRBJ1-1; CDR3 protein: ASSLRRPNTEAF
V gene: TRBV12-3/TRBV12-4; J gene: TRBJ2-1; CDR3 protein: ASCLNSGNEQF
V gene: TRBV11-2; J gene: TRBJ2-3; CDR3 protein: ASSSGVGDTQY
V gene: TRBV5-1; J gene: TRBJ2-1; CDR3 protein: ASSRHLFAYNEQF
V gene: TRBV20-1; J gene: TRBJ2-3; CDR3 protein: SAKHPTSGVFTDMQY
V gene: TRBV29-1; J gene: TRBJ1-2; CDR3 protein: SVEDRLYGYT
V gene: TRBV6-5; J gene: TRBJ2-6; CDR3 protein: ASSSLSLSGANVLT